The source of this T cell receptor beta chain is a study of liver allograft versus peripheral blood T cells. Study-wide context: Graft-liver T cell receptor repertoires were compared against recipient peripheral blood repertoires. The study's findings and limits: Repertoires found inside liver allografts reportedly differed from T cell receptor repertoires in peripheral blood.

V was clipped by 4 bases and J by 1 base; unmatched bases: 3. Germline CDR1 reads MNHEY; CDR2 reads SMNVEV (reference sequence). The CDR3 loop spans 15 amino acids. This clonotype counts as medium-sized (0.01 to 0.1%). Its specificity is not known. TCRdb fed the reads into MiXCR, producing one record per CDR3 protein. This sample carries 6,000 to 8,000 distinct CDR3 sequences, roughly a sixth of them seen once, and the ten largest clones take about 1.4%. This TCR was recovered from a human patient who had a liver transplant. Some T cells may be graft donor cells. The chain couples TRBV27 to TRBJ2-4, with TRBD2 matching 8 bases. The CDR3 coding sequence is TGTGCCAGCAGTTCCGAGCGGGGGGCCAAAAACATTCAGTACTTC. Protein: CASSSERGAKNIQYF.